Listed below are T cell receptor beta chains from one sample, sequenced in a study of control samples from healthy donors and cancer patients. Some clones are missing from TCRdb's copy, which holds only in-frame ones; the method was immunoSEQ multiplex PCR. The table has approximately 170,000 clones, 90% seen once. The specimen sequenced was blood. Receptor source: a woman aged 45 to 65 in good health. CDR3s include the opening cysteine and the closing phenylalanine or tryptophan.

>TRBJ2-7|TRBV30
CAWSWGHTAYEQYF
>TRBJ2-1|TRBV7-3
CASSFGVPNEQFF
>TRBJ1-3|TRBV5-8
CASSRRQGTGNTIYF
>TRBJ1-4|TRBV27
CASSLYPGQGTATNEKLFF
>TRBJ2-7|TRBV10-3
CAITARQGSEQYF
>TRBJ2-7|TRBV10-1
CASNRRGREQYF
>TRBJ1-2|TRBV29-1
CSVAGWGNYGYTF
>TRBJ2-3|TRBV14
CASSQAQGTSSTDTQYF
>TRBJ1-2|TRBV6-5
CASTKGLGYTF
>TRBJ2-1|TRBV14
CASSQAPVLGEQFF
>TRBJ1-1|TRBV9
CASSSPREQANTEAFF
>TRBJ1-6|TRBV11-1
CASSLAQGWNSPLHF
>TRBJ2-5|TRBV28
CASRSSGGAQETQYF
>TRBJ2-3|TRBV6-4
CASSDGVMADTQYF
>TRBJ1-1|TRBV7-2
CASSRTVNTEAFF
>TRBJ2-3|TRBV28
CASAGQRSTDTQYF
>TRBJ1-2|TRBV28
CASSLWKDNYGYTF
>TRBJ1-5|TRBV24-1
CATSGPTGNQPQHF
>TRBJ1-1|TRBV9
CASHTGGDTEAFF
>TRBJ2-3|TRBV20-1
CSASPLAGGPDTQYF
>TRBJ2-7|TRBV11-2
CASSRTSGGAYEQYF
>TRBJ2-5|TRBV24-1
CATSGGGGETQYF
>TRBJ2-7|TRBV9
CASSVMNGYEQYF
>TRBJ2-5|TRBV7-6
CASSLGDSGSETQYF
>TRBJ2-3|TRBV7-3
CASSLTGSNTDTQYF
>TRBJ1-1|TRBV6-2/TRBV6-3
CASSYRQYTEAFF
>TRBJ1-2|TRBV4-3
CASSHTVWATANYGYTF
>TRBJ2-2|TRBV18
CASSPATGELFF
>TRBJ1-3|TRBV30
CAWKLQGQAGNTIYF
>TRBJ1-2|TRBV7-2
CASSVTPGSGYTF
>TRBJ2-2|TRBV3-1/TRBV3-2
CASSRQGLETGELFF
>TRBJ1-3|TRBV5-6
CASSWGDRAYSGNTIYF
>TRBJ2-1|TRBV6-1
CASKEGGSYNEQFF
>TRBJ2-3|TRBV7-2
CASSRLAGGGTDTQYF
>TRBJ2-1|TRBV5-1
CASSKTTLADPPWGEQFF
>TRBJ1-1|TRBV6-2/TRBV6-3
CASSYGQGSEAFF